This T cell receptor beta chain was captured in a study of shared clonotypes between healthy human individuals (dated by TCRdb to the early 2020s). For the wider study: The cohort included a few men and a couple of women between 18 and 49 years of age. For each donor, CD4 naive and CD4 memory were each run on three plates, CD8 naive on two plates, and CD8 memory on one plate. Leukapheresis yielded between about 0.9 and 9 billion PBMCs per donor. Different laboratories and diverse techniques were used to prepare libraries and sequence TCR repertoires, to increase sequencing depth and limit assay-specific biases. Blood TCR repertoires of roughly five healthy adults were deeply sequenced to estimate repertoire size and the extent of clonotype sharing between individuals. On the study overall, not on this receptor specifically: Sampling was restricted to blood, and TCR repertoires in tissue are likely to differ from TCR repertoires in blood. Higher generation probabilities were observed for clonotypes shared by all four sorted-subset donors than for non-shared clonotypes. Because the study included a small number of donors, the genetic and exposure-history diversity represented was limited. Based on pairwise subsampling, the degree of clonotype sharing among donors was expected to be affected by sequencing depth. When several donors were compared, the shared fraction of clonotypes was about 5.2% for naive CD4, about 4% for naive CD8, 2.3% for memory CD4, and 0.35% to 0.5% for memory CD8. Larger estimated clonotype richness was generally found for naive subsets than for memory subsets. Incomplete sequencing was indicated by rarefaction of sorted-subset datasets, despite the large sequencing depth.

On this clone itself: Its antigen is still unknown. No base quality information exists; no much larger clone differs at one position.

TCR CDR3 regions were amplified from genomic DNA by multiplex PCR using the deep immunoSEQ assay. Genomic DNA extracted from each cell subset was distributed evenly over all wells of several immunoSEQ 96-well plates, and each plate served as one replicate. For sorted subsets, roughly 0.2 ug genomic DNA, equal to about 30,000 T cell genomes, was loaded into each replicate PCR. Purified libraries were measured with a Qubit 3.0 fluorometer, size-checked on a Bioanalyzer 2100, and measured again with the KAPA Library Quantification kit. Every immunoSEQ 96-well plate was sequenced on a dedicated single-read 150-cycle Illumina NextSeq 550 flow cell. For the original study's pipeline: Because the immunoSEQ output included only junctional sequences and no quality scores, the filtering could not be the same as the filtering used for full-length reads. To assign V/J genes and CDR3, sequences were annotated against IMGT germline references using PyIR, a Python wrapper for IgBLAST v1.9. Reads were removed for weak V/J assignments (E-value above 1e-6), missing CDR3, stop codons, out-of-frame junctions, or ambiguous translated residues. V3J clonotypes were defined by identical inferred V gene, J gene, and CDR3 amino acid sequence. To compute the percentage overlap between repertoires, the number of shared unique clonotypes was divided by the size of the smaller repertoire. Richness of each repertoire was evaluated using RTK rarefaction, the Chao1 estimator, and Recon v2.1 estimates of unobserved clonotypes. Generation probabilities were computed with OLGA for all TCRbeta clonotypes obtained by the gDNA method from a few donors. In TCRdb, the immuneACCESS table is reduced to in-frame sequences with V and J assigned. These tables do not hold every clone; where another copy was compared, an unresolved V gene accounts for under half, and the others remain unexplained. V, J and clone size are those of that table, while D and trimming were read from the DNA. The sample yields about a million clones; approximately 80% were counted once. Over 1.3% of the sample is in the top ten clones.

The donors were healthy, HIV-negative adults who had no recently reported acute infections or vaccinations. Every donor was a Caucasian adult residing in Nashville, Tennessee, USA. CD4+ T cells were enriched by magnetic negative selection; naive cells were then positively selected on CD45RA, and the negative fraction formed the memory subset. After blood collection by leukapheresis, PBMCs were isolated using Ficoll-Histopaque density gradient centrifugation and then cryopreserved in the vapor phase of liquid nitrogen. Analytical flow cytometry was used to check the purity and quantity of each magnetically sorted T cell population. Genomic DNA was isolated from each sorted fraction and quantified by UV absorbance on a Nanodrop 2000c. Deletion took 6 bases off V and 0 bases off J, with a span of 15 bases between the germline ends. The CDR3 sequence holds 15 residues, the cysteine and phenylalanine included. Only CDR3 DNA remains: 45 bases, in frame from the first base. The germline V gene supplies CDR1 SGHTA and CDR2 FQGNSA.

Recombination connected TRBV7-2 to TRBJ2-7; TRBD1 is a possible D gene, resting on 6 matching bases. The sequence was collected from a man aged 18 to 35 in good health. Input material: memory CD4+ T cells sorted from blood. The cell subset or site tag for this specimen amounts to: CD45RA-negative fraction. CDR3 reads: CASRYDRSASYEQYF. The sequenced DNA: TGTGCCAGCAGATATGACAGGTCTGCCTCCTACGAGCAGTACTTC. Extended through the reference TRBV7-2 and TRBJ2-7 proteins, this CDR3 yields the full variable domain: GAGVSQSPSNKVTEKGKDVELRCDPISGHTALYWYRQSLGQGLEFLIYFQGNSAPDKSGLPSDRFSAERTGGSVSTLTIQRTQQEDSAVYLCASRYDRSASYEQYFGPGTRLTVT.